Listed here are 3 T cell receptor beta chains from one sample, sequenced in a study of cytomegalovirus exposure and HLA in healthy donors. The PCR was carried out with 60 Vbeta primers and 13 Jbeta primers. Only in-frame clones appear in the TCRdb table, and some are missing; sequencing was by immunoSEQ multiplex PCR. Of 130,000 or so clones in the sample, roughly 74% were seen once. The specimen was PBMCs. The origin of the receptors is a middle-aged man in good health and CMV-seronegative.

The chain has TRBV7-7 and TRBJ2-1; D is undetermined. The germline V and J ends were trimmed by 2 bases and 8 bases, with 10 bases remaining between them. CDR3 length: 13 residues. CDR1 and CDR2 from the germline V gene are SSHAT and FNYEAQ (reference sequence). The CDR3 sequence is CASSLKSVDEQFF. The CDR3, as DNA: TGTGCCAGCAGCTTAAAGTCAGTTGATGAGCAGTTCTTC.

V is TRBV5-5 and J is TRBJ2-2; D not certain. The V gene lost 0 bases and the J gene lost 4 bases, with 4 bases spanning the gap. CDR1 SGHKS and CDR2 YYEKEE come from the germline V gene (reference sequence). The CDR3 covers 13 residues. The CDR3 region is CASSLASTGELFF. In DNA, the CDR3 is TGTGCCAGCAGCTTGGCGAGCACCGGGGAGCTGTTTTTT.

The chain's CDR3 is CASSPGGVDYGYTF. The CDR3 region has the DNA TGTGCCAGCAGCCCGGGGGGGGTAGACTATGGCTACACCTTC. The chain uses TRBV5-4 and TRBJ1-2; possibly TRBD1 for D (5 bases). Germline lookup yields CDR1 SGHNT and CDR2 YYREEE (reference sequence). Trimming took 4 bases from V and 3 from J, leaving 13 bases between them. The CDR3 is 14 residues long. Filled out from reference TRBV5-4 and TRBJ1-2, the complete variable domain reads ETGVTQSPTHLIKTRGQQVTLRCSSQSGHNTVSWYQQALGQGPQFIFQYYREEENGRGNFPPRFSGLQFPNYSSELNVNALELDDSALYLCASSPGGVDYGYTFGSGTRLTVV.